This T cell receptor (beta chain) is drawn from a study of CD4 and CD8 cells across lung adenocarcinoma regions. This clonotype was seen ten or more times. The germline V gene has CDR1 WSHSY and CDR2 SAAADI. The length of the CDR3 is 13 residues. Trimming removed 4 bases at V and 11 bases at J, with 16 bases between. Localized lung adenocarcinoma, a non-small cell lung cancer, affected the donors. TCRdb re-called the PCR reads through MiXCR, storing one row per CDR3 protein. The table records roughly 24,000 distinct CDR3 sequences, approximately 52% of them present only once. The rearrangement uses TRBV10-2 and TRBJ2-3; weak D call: TRBD1 (6 bases). Material: CD4+ T cells from the center of a lung tumor. The TCR comes from a male donor with lung adenocarcinoma. The CD4 and CD8 labels of this study may be unreliable. Here the CDR3 reads CASSGRTEGVQYF. The DNA of the CDR3 is TGCGCCAGCAGTGGACGGACTGAGGGGGTGCAGTATTTT.